This T cell receptor (beta chain) was captured in a study of glioma-infiltrating T cells after dendritic cell vaccination. Assay used: immunoSEQ multiplex PCR; TCRdb lists only in-frame clones, some missing. The sample consists of fewer than 50,000 clones, about 85% of them appearing once. Germline lookup yields CDR1 MNHNS and CDR2 SASEGT. There are 17 residues in the CDR3. J gave up 1 base and V 2 bases, and 10 bases lay outside the gene matches. This chain links TRBV6-1 with TRBJ1-1, with TRBD1 matching 7 bases. This receptor was obtained from a human donor with glioblastoma. The sequencing used blood, collected before dendritic cell vaccination. CDR3 DNA: TGTGCCAGCAGTGAAATGAGAGGGGGCAGAGGGAACACTGAAGCTTTCTTT. Protein sequence: CASSEMRGGRGNTEAFF.